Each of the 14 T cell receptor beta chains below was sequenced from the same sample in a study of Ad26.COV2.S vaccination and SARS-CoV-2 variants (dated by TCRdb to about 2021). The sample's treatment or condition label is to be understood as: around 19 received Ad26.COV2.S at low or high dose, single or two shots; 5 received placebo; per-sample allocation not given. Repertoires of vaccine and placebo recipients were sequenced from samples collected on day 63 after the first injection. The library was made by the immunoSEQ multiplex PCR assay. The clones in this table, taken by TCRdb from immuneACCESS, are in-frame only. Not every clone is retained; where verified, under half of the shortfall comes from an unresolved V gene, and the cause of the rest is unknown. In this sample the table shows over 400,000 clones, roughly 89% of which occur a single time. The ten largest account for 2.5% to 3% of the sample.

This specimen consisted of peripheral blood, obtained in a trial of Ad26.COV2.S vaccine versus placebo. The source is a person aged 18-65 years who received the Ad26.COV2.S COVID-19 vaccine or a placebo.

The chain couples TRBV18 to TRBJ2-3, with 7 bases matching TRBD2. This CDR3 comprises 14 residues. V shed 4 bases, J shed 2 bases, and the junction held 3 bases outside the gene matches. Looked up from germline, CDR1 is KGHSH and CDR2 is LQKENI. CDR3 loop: CASSRTSATDTQYF. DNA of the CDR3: TGTGCCAGCTCACGTACTAGCGCCACAGATACGCAGTATTTT.

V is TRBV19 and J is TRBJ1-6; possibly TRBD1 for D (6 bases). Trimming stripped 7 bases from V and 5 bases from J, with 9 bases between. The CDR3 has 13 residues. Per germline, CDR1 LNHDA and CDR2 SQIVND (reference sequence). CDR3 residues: CASTDRNNSPLHF. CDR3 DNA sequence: TGTGCCAGTACAGACAGGAATAATTCACCCCTCCACTTT.

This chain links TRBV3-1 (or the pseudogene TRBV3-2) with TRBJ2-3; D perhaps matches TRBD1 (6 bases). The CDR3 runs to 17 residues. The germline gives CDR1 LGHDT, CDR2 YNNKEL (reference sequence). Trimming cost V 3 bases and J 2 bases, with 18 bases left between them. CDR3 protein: CASSHARGRGSTDTQYF. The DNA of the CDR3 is TGTGCCAGCAGCCATGCCCGGGGCAGGGGTTCCACAGATACGCAGTATTTT.

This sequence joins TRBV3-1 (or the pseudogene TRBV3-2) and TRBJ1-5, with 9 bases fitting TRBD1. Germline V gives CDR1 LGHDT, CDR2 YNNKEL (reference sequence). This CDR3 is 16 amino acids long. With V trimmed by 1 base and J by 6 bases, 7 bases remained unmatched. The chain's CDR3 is CASSQGAGTGFQPQHF. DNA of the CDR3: TGTGCCAGCAGCCAAGGGGCCGGGACAGGGTTTCAGCCCCAGCATTTT.

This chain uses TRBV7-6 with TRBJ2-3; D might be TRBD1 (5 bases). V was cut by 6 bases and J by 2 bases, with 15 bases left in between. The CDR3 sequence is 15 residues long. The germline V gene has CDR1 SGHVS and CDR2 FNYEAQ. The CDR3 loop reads CASRSRGLDTDTQYF. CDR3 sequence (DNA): TGTGCCAGCAGGTCAAGGGGATTGGACACAGATACGCAGTATTTT. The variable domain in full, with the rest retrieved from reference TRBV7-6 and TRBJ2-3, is GAGVSQSPRYKVTKRGQDVALRCDPISGHVSLYWYRQALGQGPEFLTYFNYEAQQDKSGLPNDRFSAERPEGSISTLTIQRTEQRDSAMYRCASRSRGLDTDTQYFGPGTRLTVL.

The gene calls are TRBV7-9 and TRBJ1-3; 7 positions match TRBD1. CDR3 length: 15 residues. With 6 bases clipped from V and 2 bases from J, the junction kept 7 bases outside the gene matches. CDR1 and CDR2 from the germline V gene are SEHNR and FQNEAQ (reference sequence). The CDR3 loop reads CASRPTGTAGNTIYF. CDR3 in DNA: TGTGCCAGCAGACCGACCGGGACAGCTGGAAACACCATATATTTT.

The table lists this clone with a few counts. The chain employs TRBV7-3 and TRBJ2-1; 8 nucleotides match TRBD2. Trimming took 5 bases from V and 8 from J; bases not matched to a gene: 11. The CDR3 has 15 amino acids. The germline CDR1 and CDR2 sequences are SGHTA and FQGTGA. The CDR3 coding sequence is TGTGCCAGCAGCCTAGGGACTAGACCCATCGATGAGCAGTTCTTC. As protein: CASSLGTRPIDEQFF.

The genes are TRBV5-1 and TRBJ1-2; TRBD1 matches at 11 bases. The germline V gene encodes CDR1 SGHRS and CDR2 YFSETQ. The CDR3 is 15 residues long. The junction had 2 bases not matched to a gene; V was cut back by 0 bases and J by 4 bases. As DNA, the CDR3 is TGCGCCAGCAGCTTGGTCGGACAGGGGGCCTATGGCTACACCTTC. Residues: CASSLVGQGAYGYTF. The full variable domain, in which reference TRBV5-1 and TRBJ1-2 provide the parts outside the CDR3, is KAGVTQTPRYLIKTRGQQVTLSCSPISGHRSVSWYQQTPGQGLQFLFEYFSETQRNKGNFPGRFSGRQFSNSRSEMNVSTLELGDSALYLCASSLVGQGAYGYTFGSGTRLTVV.

The CDR3 reads CASSPPGTGWETQYF. CDR3 sequence (DNA): TGTGCCAGCAGCCCCCCCGGGACAGGGTGGGAGACCCAGTACTTC. The chain has TRBV7-2 and TRBJ2-5; 9 bases agree with TRBD1. This CDR3 is built from 15 residues. V gave up 5 bases and J gave up 5 bases; unmatched junction bases: 9. From germline, CDR1 is SGHTA and CDR2 FQGNSA.

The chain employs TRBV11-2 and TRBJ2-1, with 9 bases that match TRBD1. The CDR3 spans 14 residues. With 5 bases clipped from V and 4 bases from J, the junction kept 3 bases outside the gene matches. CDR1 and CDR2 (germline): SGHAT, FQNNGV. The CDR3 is CASSRGQGYNEQFF. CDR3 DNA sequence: TGTGCCAGCAGCCGAGGACAGGGGTACAATGAGCAGTTCTTC.

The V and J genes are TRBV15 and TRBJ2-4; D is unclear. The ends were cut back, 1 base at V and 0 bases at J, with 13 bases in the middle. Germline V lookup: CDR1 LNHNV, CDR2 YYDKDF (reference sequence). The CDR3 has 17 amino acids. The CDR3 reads CATSRASNARAKNIQYF. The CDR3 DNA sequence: TGTGCCACCAGCAGAGCATCTAATGCTAGAGCCAAAAACATTCAGTACTTC.

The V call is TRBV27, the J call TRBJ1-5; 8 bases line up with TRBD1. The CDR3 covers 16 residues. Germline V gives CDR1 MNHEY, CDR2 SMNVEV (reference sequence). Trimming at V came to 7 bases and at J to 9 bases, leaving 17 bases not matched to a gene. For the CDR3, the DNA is TGTGCCAGCACCATTCGGGGGACAGGTGGATTAGGGCCCCAGCATTTT. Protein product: CASTIRGTGGLGPQHF.

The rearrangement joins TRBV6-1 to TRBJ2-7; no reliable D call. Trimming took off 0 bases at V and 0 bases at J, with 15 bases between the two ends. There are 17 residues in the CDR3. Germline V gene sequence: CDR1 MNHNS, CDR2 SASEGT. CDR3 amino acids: CASSEAVRQTVSYEQYF. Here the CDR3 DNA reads TGTGCCAGCAGTGAAGCAGTTCGTCAGACGGTCTCCTACGAGCAGTACTTC.

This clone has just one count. The CDR3 nucleotides are TGCAGCGTAGCCAGGGGGGGCTACACCTTC. Translated: CSVARGGYTF. The V gene is TRBV29-1, the J gene TRBJ1-2; 7 bases agree with TRBD1. This CDR3 is 10 amino acids long. Germline V gene sequence: CDR1 SQVTM, CDR2 ANQGSEA. Germline trimming cut 6 bases from V and 8 bases from J; bases unmatched to any gene: 3.